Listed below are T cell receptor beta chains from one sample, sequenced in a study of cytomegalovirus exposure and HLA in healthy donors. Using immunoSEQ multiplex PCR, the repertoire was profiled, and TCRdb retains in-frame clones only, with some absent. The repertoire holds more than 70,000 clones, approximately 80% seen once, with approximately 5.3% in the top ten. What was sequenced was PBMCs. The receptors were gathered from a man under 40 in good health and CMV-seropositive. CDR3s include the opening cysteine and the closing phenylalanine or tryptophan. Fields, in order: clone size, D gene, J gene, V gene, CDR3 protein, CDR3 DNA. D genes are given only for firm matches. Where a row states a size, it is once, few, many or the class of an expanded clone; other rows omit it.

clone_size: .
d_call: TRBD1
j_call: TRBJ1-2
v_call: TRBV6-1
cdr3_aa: CASSDLGQGKGYTF
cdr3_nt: TGTGCCAGCAGTGACCTGGGACAGGGAAAGGGCTACACCTTC

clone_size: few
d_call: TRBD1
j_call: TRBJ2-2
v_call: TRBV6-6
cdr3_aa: CASTTGDRVAGELFF
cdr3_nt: TGTGCCAGCACCACAGGGGACCGGGTAGCCGGGGAGCTGTTTTTT

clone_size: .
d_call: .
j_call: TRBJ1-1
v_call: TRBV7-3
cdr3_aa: CASSLGLHTEAFF
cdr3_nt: TGTGCCAGCAGCTTAGGCCTCCACACTGAAGCTTTCTTT

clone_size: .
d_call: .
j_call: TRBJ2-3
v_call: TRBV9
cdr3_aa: CASSQEGSTDTQYF
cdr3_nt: TGTGCCAGCAGCCAGGAGGGGAGCACAGATACGCAGTATTTT

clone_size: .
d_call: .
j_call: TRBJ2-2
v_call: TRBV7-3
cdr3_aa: CASSPGPTPGELFF
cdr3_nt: TGTGCCAGCAGCCCGGGTCCCACCCCCGGGGAGCTGTTTTTT

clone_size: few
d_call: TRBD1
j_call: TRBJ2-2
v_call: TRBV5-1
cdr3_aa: CASSSGTGTNTGELFF
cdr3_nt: TGCGCCAGCAGCAGCGGGACAGGGACGAACACCGGGGAGCTGTTTTTT

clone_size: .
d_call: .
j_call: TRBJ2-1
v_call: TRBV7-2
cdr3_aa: CASKGGRSYNEQFF
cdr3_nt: TGTGCCAGCAAAGGGGGTCGATCCTACAATGAGCAGTTCTTC

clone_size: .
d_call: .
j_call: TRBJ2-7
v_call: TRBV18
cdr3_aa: CASSPVAEGGYEQYF
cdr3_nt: TGTGCCAGCTCACCTGTAGCGGAGGGTGGTTACGAGCAGTACTTC

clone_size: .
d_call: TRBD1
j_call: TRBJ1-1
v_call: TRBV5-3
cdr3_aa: CARSLGLDRGQGNTEAFF
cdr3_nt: TGTGCCAGAAGCTTGGGGCTCGACAGGGGTCAGGGGAACACTGAAGCTTTCTTT

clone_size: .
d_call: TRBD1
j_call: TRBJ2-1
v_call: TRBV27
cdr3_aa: CASSLWTGRGHEQFF
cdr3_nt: TGTGCCAGCAGTCTATGGACAGGGCGAGGGCATGAGCAGTTCTTC

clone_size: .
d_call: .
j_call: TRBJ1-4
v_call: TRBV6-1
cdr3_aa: CASSEWRNTNEKLFF
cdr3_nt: TGTGCCAGCAGTGAGTGGCGGAACACTAATGAAAAACTGTTTTTT

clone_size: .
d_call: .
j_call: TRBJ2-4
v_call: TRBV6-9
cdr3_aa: CASTEGVTAKNIQYF
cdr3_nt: TGTGCCAGCACTGAGGGGGTAACAGCCAAAAACATTCAGTACTTC

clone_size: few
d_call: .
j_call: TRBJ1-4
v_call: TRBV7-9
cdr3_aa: CASSLIGGNEKLFF
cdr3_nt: TGTGCCAGCAGCTTAATCGGGGGGAACGAAAAACTGTTTTTT

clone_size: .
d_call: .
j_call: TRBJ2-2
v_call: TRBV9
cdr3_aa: CASSAWGQSNTGELFF
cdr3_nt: TGTGCCAGCAGCGCATGGGGGCAGTCGAACACCGGGGAGCTGTTTTTT

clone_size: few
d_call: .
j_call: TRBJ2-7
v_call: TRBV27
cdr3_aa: CASWPAGFYEQYF
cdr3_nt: TGTGCCAGTTGGCCAGCAGGTTTCTACGAGCAGTACTTC

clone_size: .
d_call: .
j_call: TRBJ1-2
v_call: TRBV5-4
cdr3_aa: CASRPAGNGYYGYTF
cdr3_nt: TGTGCCAGCAGACCGGCCGGGAACGGATACTATGGCTACACCTTC

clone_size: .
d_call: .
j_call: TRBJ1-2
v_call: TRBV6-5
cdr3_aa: CASSQGLSRGGYTF
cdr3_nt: TGTGCCAGCAGCCAGGGACTCTCTCGAGGGGGCTACACCTTC

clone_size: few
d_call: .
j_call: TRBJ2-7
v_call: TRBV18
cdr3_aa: CASSPPQPSGGSEQYF
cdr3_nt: TGTGCCAGCTCACCACCGCAGCCGTCAGGGGGGTCCGAGCAGTACTTC

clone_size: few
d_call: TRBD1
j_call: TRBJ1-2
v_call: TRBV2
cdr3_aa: CASNRDSIYGYTF
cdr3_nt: TGTGCCAGCAACCGGGACAGCATTTATGGCTACACCTTC

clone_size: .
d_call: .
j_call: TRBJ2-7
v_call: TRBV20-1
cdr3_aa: CSASYDYEQYF
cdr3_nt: TGCAGTGCTTCCTATGATTACGAGCAGTACTTC

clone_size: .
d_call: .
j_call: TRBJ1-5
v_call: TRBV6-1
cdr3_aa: CASSEDIYSNQPQHF
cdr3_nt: TGTGCCAGCAGTGAAGACATTTATAGCAATCAGCCCCAGCATTTT

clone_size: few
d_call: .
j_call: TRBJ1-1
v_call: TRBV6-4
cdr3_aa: CASSRDRLSTEAFF
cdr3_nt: TGTGCCAGCAGTCGTGACAGACTGAGTACTGAAGCTTTCTTT

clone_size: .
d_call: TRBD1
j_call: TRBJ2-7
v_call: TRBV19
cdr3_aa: CASSKQTGTVLYEQYF
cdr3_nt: TGTGCCAGTAGTAAACAAACCGGGACAGTCCTCTACGAGCAGTACTTC

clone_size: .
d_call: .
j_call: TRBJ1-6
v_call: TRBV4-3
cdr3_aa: CASSQVAGANSPLHF
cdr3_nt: TGCGCCAGCAGCCAAGTGGCGGGGGCCAATTCACCCCTCCACTTT

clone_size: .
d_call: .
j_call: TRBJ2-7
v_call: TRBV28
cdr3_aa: CASSPMVREQYF
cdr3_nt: TGTGCCAGCAGCCCCATGGTGCGCGAGCAGTACTTC

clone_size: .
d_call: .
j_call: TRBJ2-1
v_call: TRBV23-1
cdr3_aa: CASSQNNSYNEQFF
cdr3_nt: TGCGCCAGCAGTCAAAATAACTCCTACAATGAGCAGTTCTTC

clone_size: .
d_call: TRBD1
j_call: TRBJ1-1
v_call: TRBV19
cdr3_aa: CASSRTGAPTEAFF
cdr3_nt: TGTGCCAGTAGTAGAACAGGGGCGCCCACTGAAGCTTTCTTT

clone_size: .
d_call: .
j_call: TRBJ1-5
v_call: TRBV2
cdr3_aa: CASSRGNQPQHF
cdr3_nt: TGTGCCAGCAGCCGAGGGAATCAGCCCCAGCATTTT

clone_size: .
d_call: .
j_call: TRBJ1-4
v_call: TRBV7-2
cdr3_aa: CASSSPGGKLFF
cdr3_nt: TGTGCCAGCAGCTCGCCGGGGGGGAAACTGTTTTTT

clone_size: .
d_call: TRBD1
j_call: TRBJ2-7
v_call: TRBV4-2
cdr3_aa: CASNTGTGVSYEQYF
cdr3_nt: TGTGCCAGCAACACCGGGACAGGGGTTTCCTACGAGCAGTACTTC

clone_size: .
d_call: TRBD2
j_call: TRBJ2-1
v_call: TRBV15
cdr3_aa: CATSRGPGLAGVNEQFF
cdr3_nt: TGTGCCACCAGCAGAGGACCGGGACTAGCGGGAGTCAATGAGCAGTTCTTC

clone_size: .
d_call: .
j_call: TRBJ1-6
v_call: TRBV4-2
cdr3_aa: CASSQDTQGWSPLHF
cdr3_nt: TGTGCCAGCAGCCAAGATACACAGGGCTGGTCACCCCTCCACTTT

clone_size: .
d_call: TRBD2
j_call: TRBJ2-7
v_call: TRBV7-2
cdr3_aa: CASSMLAGAYEQYF
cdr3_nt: TGTGCCAGCAGCATGCTAGCGGGAGCCTACGAGCAGTACTTC

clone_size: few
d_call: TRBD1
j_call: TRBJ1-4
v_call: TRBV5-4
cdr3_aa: CASSPDRGGEKLFF
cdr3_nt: TGTGCCAGCAGCCCTGACAGGGGAGGTGAAAAACTGTTTTTT

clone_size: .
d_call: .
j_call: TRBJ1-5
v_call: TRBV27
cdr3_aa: CASSSGQIGDQPQHF
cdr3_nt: TGTGCCAGCAGTAGCGGACAGATTGGGGATCAGCCCCAGCATTTT

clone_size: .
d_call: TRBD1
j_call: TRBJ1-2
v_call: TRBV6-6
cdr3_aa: CASSYSQGGYGYTF
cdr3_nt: TGTGCCAGCAGTTACTCACAGGGGGGCTATGGCTACACCTTC

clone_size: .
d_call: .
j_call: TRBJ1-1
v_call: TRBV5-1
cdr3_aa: CASSLSVSRSTEAFF
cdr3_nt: TGCGCCAGCAGCTTGTCGGTCTCCCGGAGCACTGAAGCTTTCTTT

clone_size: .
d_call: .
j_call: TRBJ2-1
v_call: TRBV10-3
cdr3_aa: CAISESGGPVYNEQFF
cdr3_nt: TGTGCCATCAGTGAGTCAGGAGGACCCGTCTACAATGAGCAGTTCTTC

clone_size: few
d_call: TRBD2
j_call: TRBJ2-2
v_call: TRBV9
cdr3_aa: CASTLAWEGVDTGELFF
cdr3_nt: TGTGCCAGCACCCTCGCGTGGGAGGGAGTAGACACCGGGGAGCTGTTTTTT

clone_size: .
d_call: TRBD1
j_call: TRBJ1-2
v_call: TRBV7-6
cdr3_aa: CASSLDRGGSDYTF
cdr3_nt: TGTGCCAGCAGCCTGGACAGGGGAGGATCCGACTACACCTTC

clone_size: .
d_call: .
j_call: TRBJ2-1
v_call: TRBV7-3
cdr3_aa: CASSLRAGRSYNEQFF
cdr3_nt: TGTGCCAGCAGCTTAAGAGCGGGTAGGTCCTACAATGAGCAGTTCTTC

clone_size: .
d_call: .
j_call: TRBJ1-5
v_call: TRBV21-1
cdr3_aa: CASSKPEGGDQPQHF
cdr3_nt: TGTGCCAGCAGCAAACCTGAAGGGGGCGATCAGCCCCAGCATTTT

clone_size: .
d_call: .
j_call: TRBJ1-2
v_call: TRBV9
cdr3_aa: CASSPPGGTYGYTF
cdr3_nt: TGTGCCAGCAGCCCCCCCGGGGGGACCTATGGCTACACCTTC

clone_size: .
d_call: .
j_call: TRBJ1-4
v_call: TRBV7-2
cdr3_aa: CASSLAGGVTTNEKLFF
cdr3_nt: TGTGCCAGCAGCTTAGCGGGGGGGGTTACAACTAATGAAAAACTGTTTTTT

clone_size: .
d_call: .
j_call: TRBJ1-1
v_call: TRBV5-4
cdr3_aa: CASSLAGSEAFF
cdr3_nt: TGTGCCAGCAGCTTGGCAGGATCTGAAGCTTTCTTT

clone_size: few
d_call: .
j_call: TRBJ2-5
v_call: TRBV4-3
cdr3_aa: CASSQELTSLQETQYF
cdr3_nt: TGCGCCAGCAGCCAAGAACTCACTAGCCTCCAAGAGACCCAGTACTTC

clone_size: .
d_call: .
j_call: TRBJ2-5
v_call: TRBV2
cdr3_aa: CASSEVLGETQYF
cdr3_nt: TGTGCCAGCAGTGAAGTCCTAGGCGAGACCCAGTACTTC

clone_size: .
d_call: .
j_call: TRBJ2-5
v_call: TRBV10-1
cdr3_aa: CASSERREETQYF
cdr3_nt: TGCGCCAGCAGTGAGAGAAGGGAGGAGACCCAGTACTTC

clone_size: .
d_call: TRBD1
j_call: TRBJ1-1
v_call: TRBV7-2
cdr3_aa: CASSTGTVWNTEAFF
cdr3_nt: TGTGCCAGCAGCACAGGGACAGTTTGGAACACTGAAGCTTTCTTT

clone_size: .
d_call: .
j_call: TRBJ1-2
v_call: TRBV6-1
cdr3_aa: CASSEFGAGDYGYTF
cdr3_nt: TGTGCCAGCAGTGAATTTGGGGCTGGAGACTATGGCTACACCTTC

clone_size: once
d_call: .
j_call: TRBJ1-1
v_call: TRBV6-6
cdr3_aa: CASSRLMNTEAFF
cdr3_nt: TGTGCCAGCAGCAGACTTATGAACACTGAAGCTTTCTTT

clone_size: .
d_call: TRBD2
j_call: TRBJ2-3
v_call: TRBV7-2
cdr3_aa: CASSLNGRGMDTQYF
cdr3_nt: TGTGCCAGCAGCTTAAACGGGAGGGGCATGGATACGCAGTATTTT

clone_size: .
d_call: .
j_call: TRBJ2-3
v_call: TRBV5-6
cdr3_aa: CASSLVGVDTQYF
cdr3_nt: TGTGCCAGCAGCTTGGTAGGGGTGGATACGCAGTATTTT

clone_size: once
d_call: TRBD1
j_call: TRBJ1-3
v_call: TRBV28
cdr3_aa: CASSPGGTSSGNTIYF
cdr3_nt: TGTGCCAGCAGCCCAGGGGGTACCTCCTCTGGAAACACCATATATTTT

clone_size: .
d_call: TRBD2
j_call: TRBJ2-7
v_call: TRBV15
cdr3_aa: CATSRDVTSGSLGSSYEQYF
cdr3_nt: TGTGCCACCAGCAGAGATGTCACTAGCGGGTCCCTCGGGAGCTCCTACGAGCAGTACTTC